The 32 T cell receptor beta chains below were found in one sample sequenced in a study of T cell responses to AZD1222 COVID-19 vaccine. Produced via immunoSEQ multiplex PCR; TCRdb's table is partial and in-frame only. The table lists tens of thousands of clones, 83% of them singletons. The source was peripheral blood, collected 28 days after the second AZD1222 dose. The receptors come from an adult who received the AZD1222 COVID-19 vaccine.

This clone was detected a few times. The CDR3 is CASSPGGRGMGTEAFF. The CDR3 coding sequence is TGCGCCAGCAGCCCCGGAGGTCGGGGTATGGGCACTGAAGCTTTCTTT. The genes are TRBV4-1 and TRBJ1-1; no reliable D call. Germline CDR1 reads MGHRA; CDR2 reads YSYEKL. Trimming stripped 4 bases from V and 4 bases from J, with 19 bases between. This CDR3 contains 16 residues.

The chain links TRBV7-3 to TRBJ1-6; 7 bases fit TRBD1. The CDR3 extends over 15 amino acids. From germline, CDR1 is SGHTA and CDR2 FQGTGA. With 5 bases clipped from V and 10 bases from J, the junction kept 11 bases outside the gene matches. CDR3 sequence reads: CASSQHTGDRSPLHF. In nucleotides, the CDR3 is TGTGCCAGCAGCCAGCACACCGGGGACAGATCACCCCTCCACTTT.

The chain combines TRBV18 with TRBJ2-3, with 7 bases lining up with TRBD2. V shed 5 bases and J 0 bases; nucleotides not matched to a gene: 5. The germline gives CDR1 KGHSH, CDR2 LQKENI. The CDR3 loop spans 15 amino acids. Written as DNA, the CDR3 is TGTGCCAGCTCAACGGCGGGAGTGAGCACAGATACGCAGTATTTT. This translates into CASSTAGVSTDTQYF.

This chain joins TRBV3-1 (or the pseudogene TRBV3-2) and TRBJ1-1, with 10 positions matching TRBD1. The CDR3 is 14 residues long. The V segment lost 4 bases and the J segment 1 base; nucleotides outside the gene matches: 0. CDR1 and CDR2 from the germline V gene are LGHDT and YNNKEL (reference sequence). CDR3 protein: CASSRQGANTEAFF. The CDR3 DNA follows: TGTGCCAGCAGCCGACAGGGGGCGAACACTGAAGCTTTCTTT.

This chain connects TRBV4-3 to TRBJ2-3; 8 bases are a match to TRBD2. This CDR3 has 17 amino acids. Germline trimming cut 0 bases from V and 0 bases from J; bases unmatched to any gene: 5. Per the germline V gene, CDR1 is LGHNA and CDR2 is YSLEER. This chain's CDR3 is CASSQDGSSGSTDTQYF. In DNA, the CDR3 is TGCGCCAGCAGCCAAGATGGGTCTAGCGGGAGCACAGATACGCAGTATTTT.

The chain is built from TRBV5-1 and TRBJ1-2, with 7 bases lining up with TRBD1. This CDR3 has 15 amino acids. V lost 0 bases to trimming and J lost 7 bases; unmatched junction nucleotides: 9. Per germline, CDR1 SGHRS and CDR2 YFSETQ. CDR3 sequence: CASSLDGVTGSGYTF. CDR3 DNA sequence: TGCGCCAGCAGCTTGGACGGCGTGACAGGGTCTGGCTACACCTTC.

The V call is TRBV6-5, the J call TRBJ2-2, with 10 positions matching TRBD1. Germline lookup yields CDR1 MNHEY and CDR2 SVGAGI. CDR3 length: 15 amino acids. V shed 4 bases, J shed 5 bases, and the junction held 4 bases outside the gene matches. CDR3 region: CASSLGQGITGELFF. CDR3 in DNA: TGTGCCAGCAGTTTGGGACAGGGGATAACCGGGGAGCTGTTTTTT.

V is TRBV2 and J is TRBJ2-7; the match to TRBD1 covers 9 bases. Germline V gene lookup returns CDR1 SNHLY and CDR2 FYNNEI. Trimming took 2 bases from V and 3 from J; bases not matched to a gene: 8. CDR3 length: 16 amino acids. The CDR3 DNA is TGTGCCAGCAGTGAATACGGGACAGGGCGGATCTACGAGCAGTACTTC. Translated, it gives CASSEYGTGRIYEQYF.

The chain combines TRBV28 with TRBJ2-1, with TRBD2 matching 10 bases. The CDR3 has 15 amino acids. The V and J ends lost 4 bases and 0 bases, in that order; junction bases with no gene match: 0. From germline, CDR1 is MDHEN and CDR2 SYDVKM. DNA of the CDR3: TGTGCCAGCAGTTGGACTAGCGGCTCCTACAATGAGCAGTTCTTC. This sequence encodes CASSWTSGSYNEQFF.

This clone was seen a handful of times. This sequence joins TRBV2 and TRBJ1-1, with unresolved D. Germline CDR1 and CDR2: SNHLY and FYNNEI. Trimming removed 2 bases from V and 0 bases from J, with 7 bases in between. The CDR3 runs 14 residues. The CDR3 is CASSERRLNTEAFF. The CDR3 DNA sequence: TGTGCCAGCAGTGAAAGACGGTTGAACACTGAAGCTTTCTTT.

The V call is TRBV27, the J call TRBJ2-7; D not certain. The V and J ends lost 4 bases and 3 bases respectively, with 16 bases between them. The CDR3 is made up of 15 amino acids. CDR1 and CDR2 (germline): MNHEY, SMNVEV (reference sequence). CDR3 residues: CASSSPPRLGYEQYF. The CDR3 DNA follows: TGTGCCAGCAGTTCACCCCCCCGTCTAGGCTACGAGCAGTACTTC.

This clone appeared once. The gene calls are TRBV18 and TRBJ2-7; D gene unclear. The V and J ends lost 3 bases and 2 bases respectively, with 14 bases between them. Per germline, CDR1 KGHSH and CDR2 LQKENI. CDR3 length: 15 amino acids. CDR3 sequence: CASSPGTTEAYEQYF. As DNA, the CDR3 is TGTGCCAGCTCACCCGGAACGACCGAAGCCTACGAGCAGTACTTC.

This clone was recorded only once. The rearrangement uses TRBV5-1 and TRBJ2-7; no reliable D call. Trimming took 0 bases from V and 6 from J, leaving 4 bases between them. CDR3 size: 11 residues. Germline CDR1 SGHRS, CDR2 YFSETQ. This chain's CDR3 is CASSLGFEQYF. In nucleotides, the CDR3 is TGCGCCAGCAGCTTGGGTTTCGAGCAGTACTTC.

V and J are TRBV7-2 and TRBJ2-1; D uncertain. The germline gives CDR1 SGHTA, CDR2 FQGNSA. Trimming cost V 4 bases and J 2 bases, with 9 bases left between them. This CDR3 is 14 amino acids long. CDR3: CASSSHPTYNEQFF. CDR3 nucleotide sequence: TGTGCCAGCAGCTCCCACCCGACCTACAATGAGCAGTTCTTC.

A few counts support this clone. The CDR3 protein is CASSFSVGEQYF. In nucleotides, the CDR3 is TGTGCCAGCAGTTTTAGCGTGGGCGAGCAGTACTTC. This rearrangement joins TRBV12-3 or TRBV12-4 to TRBJ2-7, with a weak D call TRBD2 (5 bases). V lost 3 bases to trimming and J lost 6 bases, with 9 bases between them. The CDR3 has 12 amino acids.

The V and J genes are TRBV19 and TRBJ1-3; 7 bases are shared with TRBD1. The CDR3 covers 16 residues. Looked up from germline, CDR1 is LNHDA and CDR2 is SQIVND (reference sequence). V lost 6 bases and J lost 2; bases outside the gene matches: 10. The CDR3 region is CASSPRGGPAGNTIYF. CDR3 DNA: TGTGCCAGTAGCCCTAGAGGGGGCCCCGCTGGAAACACCATATATTTT.

The rearrangement joins TRBV6-5 to TRBJ1-5, with no clear D. The CDR3 contains 16 residues. Trimming took 0 bases from V and 6 from J, leaving 15 bases between them. Looked up from germline, CDR1 is MNHEY and CDR2 is SVGAGI. CDR3 protein: CASSYSEGYLSQPQHF. CDR3 sequence (DNA): TGTGCCAGCAGTTACTCGGAAGGGTATCTCAGTCAGCCCCAGCATTTT.

The chain combines TRBV27 with TRBJ1-2, with D hard to call. This CDR3 region has 13 residues. Germline V gives CDR1 MNHEY, CDR2 SMNVEV (reference sequence). Between the trimmed V and J ends, which lost 3 bases and 0 bases, there was a span of 5 bases. The DNA of the CDR3 is TGTGCCAGCAGTTTCACGGCTAACTATGGCTACACCTTC. It is translated as CASSFTANYGYTF.

This rearrangement joins TRBV25-1 to TRBJ2-3; 9 bases map to TRBD1. Trimming at V came to 3 bases and at J to 1 base, leaving 5 bases not matched to a gene. The CDR3 contains 16 residues. Per germline, CDR1 MGHDK and CDR2 SYGVNS. The CDR3 protein is CASSDNRGQGTDTQYF. CDR3 DNA sequence: TGTGCCAGCAGTGATAACAGGGGGCAGGGCACAGATACGCAGTATTTT.

This chain links TRBV4-3 with TRBJ2-2; no firm D call. This CDR3 is built from 16 residues. Per germline, CDR1 LGHNA and CDR2 YSLEER. The V gene lost 0 bases and the J gene lost 5 bases, with 13 bases spanning the gap. The CDR3 region has the DNA TGCGCCAGCAGCCAAGAATGGGGTCGGGTAACCGGGGAGCTGTTTTTT. Its protein product is CASSQEWGRVTGELFF.

The chain carries TRBV3-1 (or the pseudogene TRBV3-2) and TRBJ2-7; D not resolved. The V and J ends lost 1 base and 7 bases respectively, with 14 bases between them. Germline CDR1 LGHDT, CDR2 YNNKEL (reference sequence). This CDR3 is 14 amino acids long. The CDR3 spells CASSQGAGIREQYF. CDR3 DNA: TGTGCCAGCAGCCAAGGGGCCGGCATTCGTGAGCAGTACTTC.

J is TRBJ1-5 and V is TRBV10-3, with 9 nucleotides matching TRBD1. Per the germline V gene, CDR1 is ENHRY and CDR2 is SYGVKD. CDR3 length equals 13 residues. The V segment lost 6 bases and the J segment 13 bases; nucleotides outside the gene matches: 10. The CDR3 loop is CAISDRGESPQHF. The CDR3 nucleotides read TGTGCCATCAGCGACAGGGGGGAAAGTCCTCAGCATTTT.

The chain uses TRBV27 and TRBJ2-7, with 7 bases identical to TRBD1. V lost 10 bases and J lost 5; bases outside the gene matches: 17. Germline V lookup: CDR1 MNHEY, CDR2 SMNVEV (reference sequence). The CDR3 length is 15 residues. DNA for the CDR3: TGTGCCACCAGGCCGACCGGGACAGTGGCTCACGAGCAGTACTTC. Translated, it gives CATRPTGTVAHEQYF.

This chain uses TRBV4-2 with TRBJ2-3; no firm D call. Germline CDR1 is LGHNA and CDR2 is YNFKEQ. CDR3 length: 19 residues. Trimming shortened V by 4 bases and J by 2 bases, and 25 bases separated the two germline ends. The CDR3 nucleotides are TGTGCCAGCAGCCCCACTGAGGCGGCCACATTATTCGACACAGATACGCAGTATTTT. It translates to CASSPTEAATLFDTDTQYF.

The rearrangement uses TRBV28 and TRBJ2-7, with 8 bases matching TRBD2. This CDR3 spans 17 amino acids. Trimming took 5 bases from V and 2 from J; bases not matched to a gene: 14. CDR1 and CDR2 from the germline V gene are MDHEN and SYDVKM. The CDR3 DNA reads as TGTGCCAGCAGTCTAACTAGCGGTCTAGAGGTACCCTACGAGCAGTACTTC. Protein sequence: CASSLTSGLEVPYEQYF.

This chain joins TRBV7-8 and TRBJ2-2, with 9 bases aligning to TRBD2. Per the germline V gene, CDR1 is SGHVS and CDR2 is FQNEAQ. This CDR3 region has 19 residues. V was clipped by 3 bases and J by 0 bases; unmatched bases: 11. The CDR3 spells CASSFSPGAGGPNTGELFF. Here the CDR3 DNA reads TGTGCCAGCAGCTTCTCCCCAGGGGCGGGAGGGCCGAACACCGGGGAGCTGTTTTTT.

The chain has TRBV7-2 and TRBJ2-4; 11 positions match TRBD2. Germline V CDR1 and CDR2: SGHTA, FQGNSA. J gave up 2 bases and V 5 bases, and 8 bases lay outside the gene matches. The CDR3 runs to 17 residues. The CDR3 DNA follows: TGTGCCAGCAGCGCCAATCTAGCGGGAGGAACCAAAAACATTCAGTACTTC. Residues: CASSANLAGGTKNIQYF. Based on the CDR3 plus reference TRBV7-2 and TRBJ2-4, the full variable domain is GAGVSQSPSNKVTEKGKDVELRCDPISGHTALYWYRQSLGQGLEFLIYFQGNSAPDKSGLPSDRFSAERTGGSVSTLTIQRTQQEDSAVYLCASSANLAGGTKNIQYFGAGTRLSVL.

The CDR3 DNA sequence: TGTGCCATCAGTGGGGGGACCTACAATGAGCAGTTCTTC. Amino acids: CAISGGTYNEQFF. This sequence joins TRBV10-3 and TRBJ2-1; D tentatively fits TRBD1 or TRBD2 (5 bases each). The V gene's germline CDR1 is ENHRY and CDR2 SYGVKD. Trimming pared 4 bases from V and 2 bases from J, leaving 6 bases between. The CDR3 loop spans 13 amino acids.

The rearrangement uses TRBV27 and TRBJ1-6; D unclear. Germline V gene sequence: CDR1 MNHEY, CDR2 SMNVEV (reference sequence). This CDR3 is 12 amino acids long. Trimming cost V 8 bases and J 13 bases, with 15 bases left between them. CDR3 in amino acids: CASFSLGSPLHF. CDR3 sequence (DNA): TGTGCCAGCTTTTCCCTCGGTTCCCCCCTCCACTTT.

V is TRBV14 and J is TRBJ2-3; D is uncertain. This CDR3 comprises 17 residues. V lost 0 bases, J lost 0 bases, and 13 bases lay in between. Germline values: CDR1 SGHDN, CDR2 FVKESK. The CDR3: CASSQDGGGYSTDTQYF. Written as DNA, the CDR3 is TGTGCCAGCAGCCAAGATGGTGGCGGCTATAGCACAGATACGCAGTATTTT.

This chain uses TRBV4-3 with TRBJ1-5; D is undetermined. The CDR3 runs 18 residues. Trimming removed 0 bases at V and 2 bases at J, with 17 bases between. From germline, CDR1 is LGHNA and CDR2 YSLEER. The CDR3 is CASSQDVEVATGNQPQHF. CDR3 nucleotide sequence: TGCGCCAGCAGCCAAGATGTCGAGGTGGCGACCGGCAATCAGCCCCAGCATTTT.

V gene TRBV20-1 combines with J gene TRBJ2-7, with D maybe TRBD1 (6 bases). The V gene's germline CDR1 is DFQATT and CDR2 SNEGSKA (reference sequence). The CDR3 is 11 amino acids. The CDR3 DNA sequence: TGCAAACCGGACAGCGGCAACGAGCAGTACTTC. It codes for CKPDSGNEQYF.